This TCR beta chain was captured by sequencing in a study of cytomegalovirus exposure and HLA in healthy donors. Germline V gene data show CDR1 as MNHNS and CDR2 as SASEGT. CDR3 length: 14 residues. Findings and caveats of the study: The classifier, whose performance was assessed in both the original and validation cohorts, reportedly diagnosed cytomegalovirus status with high specificity and sensitivity.

A remark on this clone: Its antigen remains unidentified. An end of the junction differs from the germline gene, which may be a read error.

Assay used: immunoSEQ multiplex PCR; TCRdb lists only in-frame clones, some missing. The repertoire holds approximately 200,000 clones, with approximately 90% as singletons. V gene TRBV6-1 combines with J gene TRBJ2-7, with TRBD2 matching 9 bases. This clonotype originated in a woman younger than 30 in good health and CMV-seronegative. Source material: PBMCs. CDR3 nucleotides: TGTGCCAGCAGATTAGACAGGGAGCTAGCGGGAATAGACTTC. Translation gives CASRLDRELAGIDF.